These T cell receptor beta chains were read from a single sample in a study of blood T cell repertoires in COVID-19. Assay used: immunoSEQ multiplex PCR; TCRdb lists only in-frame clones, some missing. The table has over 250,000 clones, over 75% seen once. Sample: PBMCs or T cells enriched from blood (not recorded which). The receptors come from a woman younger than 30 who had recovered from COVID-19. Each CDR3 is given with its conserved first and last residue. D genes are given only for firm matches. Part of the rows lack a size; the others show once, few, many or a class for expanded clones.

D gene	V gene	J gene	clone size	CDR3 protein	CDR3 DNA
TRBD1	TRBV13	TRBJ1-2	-	CASSLAEGALADGYTF	TGTGCCAGCAGCTTAGCGGAGGGGGCGCTAGCAGATGGCTACACCTTC
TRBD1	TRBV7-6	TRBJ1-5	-	CASSAFRGLFSNQPQHF	TGTGCCAGCAGCGCATTCAGGGGGCTGTTCAGCAATCAGCCCCAGCATTTT
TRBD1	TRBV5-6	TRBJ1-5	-	CASSHRGGSQPQHF	TGTGCCAGCAGCCACAGGGGGGGATCTCAGCCCCAGCATTTT
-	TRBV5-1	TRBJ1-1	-	CASSLVTVNTEAFF	TGCGCCAGCAGCTTGGTAACTGTGAACACTGAAGCTTTCTTT
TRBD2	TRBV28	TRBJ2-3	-	CASAGTSVSTDTQYF	TGTGCCAGCGCCGGGACTAGCGTTAGCACAGATACGCAGTATTTT
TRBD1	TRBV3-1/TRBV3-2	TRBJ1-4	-	CASSRRGQEKLFF	TGTGCCAGCAGCCGCCGGGGACAGGAAAAACTGTTTTTT
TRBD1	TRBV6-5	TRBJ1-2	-	CASERVPGQAKNF	TGTGCCAGCGAGCGGGTTCCGGGACAGGCTAAAAACTTC
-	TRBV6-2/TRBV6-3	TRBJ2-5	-	CASSYEIHWTSSQETQYF	TGTGCCAGCAGTTATGAGATTCACTGGACATCCTCACAAGAGACCCAGTACTTC
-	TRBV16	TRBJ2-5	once	CASSQYSLQETQYF	TGTGCCAGCAGCCAATATTCTTTACAAGAGACCCAGTACTTC
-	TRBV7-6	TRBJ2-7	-	CASSSVHGGLDEQYF	TGTGCCAGCAGCTCCGTTCACGGGGGGCTCGACGAGCAGTACTTC
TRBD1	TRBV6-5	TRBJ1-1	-	CASSFGQGAPRAEAFF	TGTGCCAGCAGTTTCGGACAGGGGGCTCCTAGGGCTGAAGCTTTCTTT
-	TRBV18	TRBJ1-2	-	CASSPGATINYGYTF	TGTGCCAGCTCACCAGGGGCAACAATTAACTATGGCTACACCTTC
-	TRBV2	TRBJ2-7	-	CASRGQITSYEQYF	TGTGCCAGCAGAGGACAGATCACCTCCTACGAGCAGTACTTC
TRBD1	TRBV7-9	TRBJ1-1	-	CASSLGQWDRLNTEAFF	TGTGCCAGCAGCCTTGGGCAATGGGACAGATTGAACACTGAAGCTTTCTTT
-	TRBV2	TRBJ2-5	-	CASRGLRTAQETQYF	TGTGCCAGCAGGGGCCTGAGGACAGCACAAGAGACCCAGTACTTC
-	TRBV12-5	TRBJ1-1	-	CASGLVLSRGNTEAFF	TGTGCTAGTGGTTTGGTACTGAGCAGAGGGAACACTGAAGCTTTCTTT
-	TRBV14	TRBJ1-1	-	CASSQGANHWFTEAFF	TGTGCCAGCAGCCAAGGGGCAAACCACTGGTTCACTGAAGCTTTCTTT
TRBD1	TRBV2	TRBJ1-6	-	CASMTDRGNSPLHF	TGTGCCAGCATGACGGACAGGGGGAACTCACCCCTCCACTTT
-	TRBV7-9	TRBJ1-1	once	CASSLGQSNTEAFF	TGTGCCAGCAGCCTCGGACAGAGTAACACTGAAGCTTTCTTT
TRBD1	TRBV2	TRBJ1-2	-	CASLRGTGKGGYTF	TGTGCCAGCTTGAGGGGGACAGGGAAGGGTGGCTACACCTTC
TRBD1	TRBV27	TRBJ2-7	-	CASSPGQDEQYF	TGTGCCAGCAGTCCGGGACAGGACGAGCAGTACTTC
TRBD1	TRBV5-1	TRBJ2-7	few	CASTEGGQGASEQYF	TGCGCCAGCACCGAAGGGGGACAGGGGGCGAGTGAGCAGTACTTC
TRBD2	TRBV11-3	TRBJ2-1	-	CASSSSTSGGYNEQFF	TGTGCCAGCAGCTCGTCAACTAGCGGGGGATACAATGAGCAGTTCTTC
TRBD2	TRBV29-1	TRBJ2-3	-	CSATGGAADTQYF	TGCAGCGCAACCGGGGGGGCCGCAGATACGCAGTATTTT
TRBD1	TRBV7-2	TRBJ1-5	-	CASSQRTGWNQPQHF	TGTGCCAGCAGCCAAAGGACAGGGTGGAATCAGCCCCAGCATTTT
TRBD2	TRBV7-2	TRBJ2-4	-	CASSPRLAGGPGAKNIQYF	TGTGCCAGCAGCCCGAGACTAGCGGGGGGGCCGGGAGCCAAAAACATTCAGTACTTC
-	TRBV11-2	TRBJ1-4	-	CASSLDKIGEYWKLFF	TGTGCCAGCAGCTTAGATAAAATCGGGGAGTACTGGAAACTGTTTTTT
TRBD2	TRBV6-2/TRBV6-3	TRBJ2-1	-	CASSDGVAGYNEQFF	TGTGCCAGCAGCGATGGGGTAGCGGGGTACAATGAGCAGTTCTTC
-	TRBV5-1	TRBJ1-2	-	CATRWADTNYGYTF	TGCGCCACCCGCTGGGCAGATACTAACTATGGCTACACCTTC
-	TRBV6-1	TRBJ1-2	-	CASSESGRNYGYTF	TGTGCCAGCAGTGAATCCGGCAGGAACTATGGCTACACCTTC
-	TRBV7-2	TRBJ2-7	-	CASSSIPYRIDPHEQYF	TGTGCCAGCAGCTCTATCCCCTATCGTATAGATCCCCACGAGCAGTACTTC